A single sample is the source of the 31 T cell receptor beta chains below, sequenced in a study of T cells in Graves' hyperthyroidism and ophthalmopathy. Amplified TCR beta CDR3 regions derived from RNA transcripts. The HTBI set primed first-round TCR CDR3 RT-PCR. In TCRdb, the multiplex PCR reads were re-called with MiXCR into one record per CDR3 protein. The sample holds around 620,000 distinct CDR3 sequences; 11% to 15% are singletons and the top ten take about 7%. Material for sequencing was blood. Receptors were obtained from a woman under 30 with Graves' ophthalmopathy.

This clonotype showed up many times. This chain connects TRBV7-8 to TRBJ1-5; 10 bases agree with TRBD1. This CDR3 comprises 16 residues. The J segment lost 0 bases and the V segment lost 5 bases, leaving 4 bases of the junction unmatched. The germline V gene encodes CDR1 SGHVS and CDR2 FQNEAQ. The CDR3 DNA sequence: TGTGCCAGCAGCCGGGACAGGGGCTTTAGCAATCAGCCCCAGCATTTT. Translating it yields CASSRDRGFSNQPQHF.

The table lists this clonotype with a few counts. This rearrangement joins TRBV29-1 to TRBJ1-1; D is ambiguous. With 2 bases removed from V and 1 base from J, the gap between germline ends came to 8 bases. CDR1 and CDR2 (germline): SQVTM, ANQGSEA. This CDR3 is 13 amino acids long. The CDR3 DNA sequence: TGCAGCGTTGAAAGGCCAGAGAACACTGAAGCTTTCTTT. This encodes CSVERPENTEAFF.

This clonotype was seen at least ten times. The V call is TRBV4-1, the J call TRBJ1-1; 12 bases are a match to TRBD1. Trimming cost V 10 bases and J 3 bases; bases outside gene matches: 9. The V gene's germline CDR1 is MGHRA and CDR2 YSYEKL. The CDR3 is 15 residues long. The CDR3 sequence is CATRDRGRVDTEAFF. CDR3 in DNA: TGCGCCACCCGGGACAGGGGGCGGGTTGACACTGAAGCTTTCTTT.

Ten or more counts support this clonotype. The V call is TRBV6-2 or TRBV6-3, the J call TRBJ2-3, with D unclear. This CDR3 comprises 13 residues. V was pared by 2 bases and J by 1 base, with 4 bases between. Germline V CDR1 and CDR2: MNHEY, SVGEGT. In nucleotides, the CDR3 is TGTGCCAGCAGTTACGTTGGCACAGATACGCAGTATTTT. It encodes CASSYVGTDTQYF.

Ten or more counts support this clonotype. The rearrangement links TRBV13 to TRBJ2-1, with TRBD2 matching over 9 bases. Germline CDR1 is PRHDT and CDR2 is FYEKMQ (reference sequence). The CDR3 runs to 16 residues. V lost 5 bases, J lost 8 bases, and 13 bases stayed unmatched. DNA of the CDR3: TGTGCCAGCAGCCTGAGAGGTGGCCTAGCGGGATATGAGCAGTTCTTC. Translated: CASSLRGGLAGYEQFF.

This clonotype was observed many times. The V call is TRBV5-1, the J call TRBJ1-4; D unclear. Per germline, CDR1 SGHRS and CDR2 YFSETQ. V lost 0 bases to trimming and J lost 8 bases, with 14 bases between them. The CDR3 extends over 15 amino acids. The CDR3 DNA is TGCGCCAGCAGCTTGGACGACCCGAGACGAGAAAAACTGTTTTTT. Translated, it gives CASSLDDPRREKLFF.

In this sample, this clonotype turned up many times. The V call is TRBV12-3 or TRBV12-4, the J call TRBJ2-1; 12 nucleotides agree with TRBD2. V shed 6 bases, J shed 6 bases, and the junction held 12 bases outside the gene matches. This CDR3 comprises 17 residues. CDR3 coding DNA: TGTGCCAGCAGGCAGACTAGCGGGAGAGTCGTCGGCAATGAGCAGTTCTTC. Amino acids: CASRQTSGRVVGNEQFF.

This clonotype occurred many times. V is TRBV28 and J is TRBJ1-6; D is unclear. V dropped 7 bases and J dropped 13 bases, with 14 bases sitting between them. CDR3 length: 12 residues. Germline values: CDR1 MDHEN, CDR2 SYDVKM. The CDR3, as DNA: TGTGCCAGCACCCAGCCATCGGTTCCCCTCCACTTT. This encodes CASTQPSVPLHF.

This clonotype was detected many times. The chain is built from TRBV29-1 and TRBJ2-3, with TRBD2 identical over 8 bases. Per germline, CDR1 SQVTM and CDR2 ANQGSEA. This CDR3 has 14 amino acids. Unmatched junction bases numbered 6, after V lost 3 bases and J lost 4 bases. The CDR3 nucleotides are TGCAGCGTTGACAGCGGGAGTGTGGCAGATACGCAGTATTTT. This translates into CSVDSGSVADTQYF.

This clonotype has a count of ten or more. The V and J genes are TRBV30 and TRBJ1-6; D not certain. Trimming removed 0 bases at V and 8 bases at J, with 11 bases between. Looked up from germline, CDR1 is GTSNPN and CDR2 is SVGIG (reference sequence). This CDR3 has 14 amino acids. CDR3 loop: CAWSVLGPDSPLHF. Written as DNA, the CDR3 is TGTGCCTGGAGTGTACTTGGGCCAGATTCACCCCTCCACTTT.

This clonotype has at least ten counts. CDR3 sequence: CASSQVSGPSPREQFF. In nucleotides, the CDR3 is TGTGCCAGCAGCCAAGTGAGCGGGCCCTCCCCTCGTGAGCAGTTCTTC. The chain uses TRBV3-1 and TRBJ2-1, with D possibly matching TRBD2 (6 bases). Looked up from germline, CDR1 is LGHDT and CDR2 is YNNKEL (reference sequence). This CDR3 has 16 amino acids. V was shortened by 1 base and J by 9 bases, with 19 bases between the two germline ends.

This rearrangement joins TRBV6-6 to TRBJ1-4; 11 positions match TRBD1. J lost 2 bases, V lost 0 bases, and 5 bases had no gene match. Per the germline V gene, CDR1 is MNHNY and CDR2 is SVGAGI (reference sequence). CDR3 size: 18 residues. The CDR3 reads CASSYSTDRGLTNEKLFF. CDR3 nucleotide sequence: TGTGCCAGCAGTTACTCGACGGACAGGGGGCTTACTAATGAAAAACTGTTTTTT.

This clonotype was counted ten times or more. The chain links TRBV7-3 to TRBJ1-1; D gene ambiguous. CDR1 is SGHTA and CDR2 is FQGTGA in the germline V gene. The CDR3 covers 16 residues. The V end was cut by 4 bases, the J end by 2 bases, with 17 bases between. The CDR3 loop is CASSSRATAINTEAFF. The CDR3 DNA follows: TGTGCCAGCAGCTCCCGGGCCACCGCAATTAACACTGAAGCTTTCTTT.

This clonotype was found many times. The rearrangement links TRBV9 to TRBJ2-3; D perhaps matches TRBD2 (7 bases). This CDR3 has 16 amino acids. V was shortened by 5 bases and J by 1 base, with 17 bases between the two germline ends. Germline loops: CDR1 SGDLS, CDR2 YYNGEE. In nucleotides, the CDR3 is TGTGCCAGCAGTCTCAGAGGGGGGGCAGGCACAGATACGCAGTATTTT. Its translation is CASSLRGGAGTDTQYF.

This clonotype has a count of ten or more. This chain joins TRBV10-3 and TRBJ2-1; TRBD2 agrees at 11 bases. The CDR3 runs 15 residues. J lost 7 bases, V lost 4 bases, and 6 bases had no gene match. Germline loops: CDR1 ENHRY, CDR2 SYGVKD. The CDR3 is CAISGTSGSLNEQFF. CDR3 bases: TGTGCCATCAGTGGTACTAGCGGGAGTTTGAATGAGCAGTTCTTC.

This clonotype was counted many times. This chain links TRBV7-2 with TRBJ2-7; 10 bases align to TRBD1. The CDR3 sequence is 15 residues long. The junction had 3 bases not matched to a gene; V was cut back by 0 bases and J by 4 bases. Looked up from germline, CDR1 is SGHTA and CDR2 is FQGNSA. The CDR3 DNA reads as TGTGCCAGCAGCTTAGCTGGGACAGGGGAATACGAGCAGTACTTC. It codes for CASSLAGTGEYEQYF.

This clonotype came up many times. This sequence joins TRBV20-1 and TRBJ1-1; D possibly corresponds to TRBD1 (5 bases). Germline V gene sequence: CDR1 DFQATT, CDR2 SNEGSKA (reference sequence). This CDR3 is built from 15 residues. Trimming removed 2 bases at V and 5 bases at J, with 18 bases between. The CDR3 region has the DNA TGCAGTGCTAGACAAAACGTAGGGGTTCGAACTGAAGCTTTCTTT. This codes for CSARQNVGVRTEAFF.

J is TRBJ1-2 and V is TRBV6-6; D perhaps matches TRBD1 (6 bases). The CDR3 spans 17 residues. From germline, CDR1 is MNHNY and CDR2 SVGAGI (reference sequence). V lost 2 bases to trimming and J lost 5 bases, with 21 bases between them. The CDR3 DNA reads TGTGCCAGCAGTTACCAGCCTACAGGGCCTCTCGGGTATGGCTACACCTTC. It is translated as CASSYQPTGPLGYGYTF.

This clonotype came up a few times. The chain links TRBV9 to TRBJ1-1, with D maybe TRBD1 (6 bases). The germline V gene encodes CDR1 SGDLS and CDR2 YYNGEE. V dropped 1 base and J dropped 0 bases, with 22 bases sitting between them. The CDR3 sequence is 19 residues long. In DNA form, the CDR3 reads TGTGCCAGCAGCGTACCCTCAACGGGGGGCAGTGCCATGAACACTGAAGCTTTCTTT. Protein: CASSVPSTGGSAMNTEAFF.

This clonotype has a count of ten or more. The chain links TRBV7-2 to TRBJ2-1, with 8 bases that match TRBD2. Unmatched junction bases numbered 7, after V lost 5 bases and J lost 1 base. Per the germline V gene, CDR1 is SGHTA and CDR2 is FQGNSA. The CDR3 is made up of 16 amino acids. CDR3 loop: CASSQKRELSYNEQFF. The CDR3 DNA sequence: TGTGCCAGCAGCCAAAAGCGGGAGTTATCCTACAATGAGCAGTTCTTC.

Ten or more counts support this clonotype. The genes are TRBV30 and TRBJ1-4; maybe TRBD1 (5 bases). The CDR3 extends over 12 amino acids. V dropped 4 bases and J dropped 8 bases, with 11 bases sitting between them. Germline V gene data show CDR1 as GTSNPN and CDR2 as SVGIG (reference sequence). In nucleotides, the CDR3 is TGTGCCTGGACGGGGCTTGGGGAAAAACTGTTTTTT. Amino acid sequence: CAWTGLGEKLFF.

CDR3 in amino acids: CASRGGGGVTYEQFF. The CDR3 DNA reads TGTGCCAGCAGGGGGGGGGGGGGGGTCACCTACGAGCAGTTCTTC. The genes are TRBV12-3 or TRBV12-4 and TRBJ2-7; 7 bases are a match to TRBD2. The end of the DNA aligns better with TRBJ2-1, so the J call may be wrong. This CDR3 spans 15 amino acids.

This clonotype was seen at least ten times. The chain combines TRBV7-9 with TRBJ2-3, with D possibly called TRBD1 or TRBD2 (5 bases each). Germline lookup yields CDR1 SEHNR and CDR2 FQNEAQ (reference sequence). The CDR3 extends over 14 amino acids. Between the trimmed V and J ends, which lost 6 bases and 1 base, there was a span of 11 bases. The CDR3: CASRGDGRTDTQYF. CDR3 DNA sequence: TGTGCCAGCAGAGGGGACGGCCGCACAGATACGCAGTATTTT.

This clonotype has ten or more counts. The chain recombines TRBV5-6 with TRBJ1-2; D gene ambiguous. V lost 0 bases and J 4 bases, leaving 10 bases between the germline ends. This CDR3 is 14 amino acids long. Germline lookup yields CDR1 SGHDT and CDR2 YYEEEE. The CDR3 loop is CASSLAPAVYGYTF. Written as DNA, the CDR3 is TGTGCCAGCAGCTTGGCTCCGGCCGTCTATGGCTACACCTTC.

This clonotype has more than one count but fewer than ten. A much bigger clone sits one base away, suggesting this may be a read error. The V call is TRBV12-3 or TRBV12-4, the J call TRBJ2-5; D is ambiguous. This CDR3 contains 12 residues. V gave up 5 bases and J gave up 3 bases, with 7 bases separating them. In nucleotides, the CDR3 is TGTGCCAGCAGTCCCGGCAAAGAGACCCAGTACTTC. It is translated as CASSPGKETQYF.

This clonotype has a count of ten or more. V usage is TRBV27 and J usage is TRBJ1-6; 7 positions match TRBD1. Trimming removed 4 bases from V and 5 bases from J; junction bases left unmatched: 8. Germline values: CDR1 MNHEY, CDR2 SMNVEV (reference sequence). This CDR3 spans 16 amino acids. CDR3 sequence (DNA): TGTGCCAGCAGTTCAACTTACAGGGGACATAATTCACCCCTCCACTTT. It is translated as CASSSTYRGHNSPLHF.

This clonotype was detected ten times or more. CDR3 DNA: TGTGCCAGCAGTTTGGGGCGGGAGGGTGCTTCCTACGAGCAGTACTTC. Its protein product is CASSLGREGASYEQYF. The chain links TRBV28 to TRBJ2-7; 9 bases are shared with TRBD2. CDR3 size: 16 residues. Germline lookup yields CDR1 MDHEN and CDR2 SYDVKM. The V gene end was trimmed by 3 bases and the J gene end by 1 base; junction bases not matched to a gene: 7.

This clonotype was recorded many times. This chain uses TRBV20-1 with TRBJ2-3, with 13 bases matching TRBD2. V trimming: 3 bases; J trimming: 3 bases; junction bases outside the gene matches: 9. The CDR3 extends over 17 amino acids. Germline CDR1 reads DFQATT; CDR2 reads SNEGSKA (reference sequence). The CDR3 is CSASAHRLAGGTDTQYF. The CDR3 nucleotides are TGCAGTGCTAGTGCCCACCGACTAGCGGGAGGAACAGATACGCAGTATTTT.

The chain is built from TRBV5-6 and TRBJ2-1, with TRBD2 as a possible D gene (5 bases). Germline lookup yields CDR1 SGHDT and CDR2 YYEEEE. CDR3 length: 14 amino acids. Trimming took off 0 bases at V and 7 bases at J, with 11 bases between the two ends. The CDR3 nucleotides are TGTGCCAGCAGCTTGGTTGGGAGAATGAATGAGCAGTTCTTC. Its translation is CASSLVGRMNEQFF.

This clonotype was seen many times. This chain connects TRBV10-3 to TRBJ2-5; 9 bases map to TRBD2. The ends lost 6 bases at V and 5 bases at J; junction bases unmatched: 13. Germline CDR1 is ENHRY and CDR2 is SYGVKD. The CDR3 sequence is 16 residues long. The CDR3 here is CAIRGASSGSEETQYF. The CDR3 DNA is TGTGCCATCAGGGGCGCGAGTAGCGGGAGCGAGGAGACCCAGTACTTC.

This clonotype was seen more than once but under ten times. The chain joins TRBV29-1 to TRBJ2-5, with 7 bases aligning to TRBD2. This CDR3 is 15 amino acids long. CDR1 is SQVTM and CDR2 is ANQGSEA in the germline V gene. V was pared by 5 bases and J by 5 bases, with 14 bases of the junction left unmatched. CDR3 bases: TGCAGCGTTTGCTTGGCGGGAGTACGATGGGAGACCCAGTACTTC. Encoded protein: CSVCLAGVRWETQYF. Full variable domain (rest looked up from reference TRBV29-1 and TRBJ2-5): SAVISQKPSRDICQRGTSLTIQCQVDSQVTMMFWYRQQPGQSLTLIATANQGSEATYESGFVIDKFPISRPNLTFSTLTVSNMSPEDSSIYLCSVCLAGVRWETQYFGPGTRLLVL.